This note documents a single TCR beta chain sequence. The antigen remains undetermined. Between the trimmed V and J ends, which lost 0 bases and 3 bases, there was a span of 12 bases. The CDR3 covers 15 residues. Germline V lookup: CDR1 SGHRS, CDR2 YFSETQ. PCR amplification relied on 60 Vbeta primers (plus 13 Jbeta primers). Using immunoSEQ multiplex PCR, the repertoire was profiled, and TCRdb retains in-frame clones only, with some absent. The sample has 200,000 to 250,000 clones, about 80% seen once; the top ten hold roughly 0.62%. This sample was taken from a study of cytomegalovirus exposure and HLA in healthy donors. Findings and limits, study-wide: The study labeled 150 to 200 TCR beta chains cytomegalovirus-associated. A later analysis linked a missense DCLRE1C variant to TCR beta V- and J-gene trimming.

Material: PBMCs. The chain has TRBV5-1 and TRBJ2-5; D unclear. The TCR sequence derives from a man aged 18 to 30 in good health and CMV-seronegative. This chain's CDR3 is CASSLGVYAEETQYF. The CDR3 nucleotides are TGCGCCAGCAGCTTGGGGGTCTACGCGGAAGAGACCCAGTACTTC.